This TCR beta chain appears in the sequencing data of a study of T cell changes during pregnancy in multiple sclerosis. TCRdb's table, derived via immunoSEQ multiplex PCR, lists solely in-frame clones and lacks some. This sample yields about 70,000 clones, of which around 94% are seen a single time; 0.58% belongs to the top ten. Specimen: peripheral blood, collected in the third trimester of pregnancy. This TCR was sampled from a female donor with multiple sclerosis, enrolled in a pregnancy study.

The CDR3 DNA reads as TGTGCCACCGCCACAGGGGTAACAGATACGCAGTATTTT. Its translation: CATATGVTDTQYF. The chain carries TRBV19 and TRBJ2-3; TRBD1 agrees at 7 bases. The CDR3 consists of 13 residues. J was trimmed by 3 bases and V by 10 bases; bases with no gene match: 7. Germline CDR1 and CDR2: LNHDA and SQIVND (reference sequence).